The subject of this entry is one TCR beta chain. The sample is drawn from a study of shared clonotypes between healthy human individuals. Germline loops: CDR1 SGDLS, CDR2 YYNGEE. V lost 4 bases and J 4 bases, leaving 14 bases between the germline ends. This CDR3 has 14 amino acids. CD45RO-negative, CCR7-positively selected cells formed the naive CD8 fraction, excluding terminally differentiated effector memory CD45RA+ cells. TCRdb's table, derived via immunoSEQ multiplex PCR, lists solely in-frame clones and lacks some. The repertoire consists of millions of clones, with about 95% occurring once and the leading ten covering about 1.1%.

What was sequenced was naive CD8+ T cells sorted from blood. The chain combines TRBV9 with TRBJ1-2; maybe TRBD1 (6 bases). This TCR came from a man in his late teens or twenties in good health. The CDR3 region has the DNA TGTGCCAGCAGCCCAGGGGACGGAGGCTATGGCTACACCTTC. Protein product: CASSPGDGGYGYTF.